The next 8 T cell receptor beta chains were all read from a single sample in a study of low-dose radiotherapy and immunotherapy resistance in tumors. cDNA synthesis used a TRAV/TRBV-specific primer set for both chains. For amplifying TCRs, the PCR ran for approximately 18 cycles with Phusion, which was used together with a constant-region primer and the adapter on the V primers. In TCRdb, the reads were re-called with MiXCR into one record per CDR3 protein. The sample consists of 95,000 to 100,000 distinct CDR3 sequences, about a fifth of them appearing once. As for time point: after trial treatment. Treatment here: LDRT plus nivolumab, ipilimumab, low-dose cyclophosphamide and aspirin (RACIN trial). Material: PBMCs, obtained after low-dose radiotherapy plus immunotherapy. The receptor source for this set is a male donor with prostate cancer.

The CDR3 bases are TGTGCCAGCAGCCAGGACAGGGGCAATCAGCCCCAGCATTTT. Its protein is CASSQDRGNQPQHF. This sequence joins TRBV12-3 or TRBV12-4 and TRBJ1-5, with TRBD1 identical over 8 bases. The CDR3 length is 14 residues. The V segment lost 6 bases and the J segment 2 bases; nucleotides outside the gene matches: 3.

About this clonotype: Without the conserved terminal phenylalanine or tryptophan, this CDR3 likely stems from a read error. CDR3 coding DNA: TGTTCCAGCACCCCTCCCAGGAACAGGGGCCAAGAGACCCAGTACTCC. Translation: CSSTPPRNRGQETQYS. The genes are TRBV2 and TRBJ2-5; TRBD1 matches at 7 bases. Looked up from germline, CDR1 is SNHLY and CDR2 is FYNNEI. The CDR3 length is 16 residues.

This clonotype was recorded at least ten times. The V and J genes are TRBV23-1 and TRBJ2-7; no clear D gene. TRBV23-1 belongs to the ORF category, with a function that is uncertain. With 3 bases removed from V and 3 bases from J, the gap between germline ends came to 15 bases. The length of the CDR3 is 15 residues. CDR3 sequence reads: CASSQQDWTRYEQYF. The CDR3 nucleotides read TGCGCCAGCAGTCAGCAAGACTGGACCCGCTACGAGCAGTACTTC.

This clonotype was seen many times. The chain carries TRBV2 and TRBJ2-3; D remains ambiguous. CDR1 and CDR2 (germline): SNHLY, FYNNEI. The CDR3 is 12 amino acids. V was shortened by 3 bases and J by 1 base, with 2 bases between the two germline ends. The CDR3: CASSDGTDTQYF. The CDR3 DNA reads TGTGCCAGCAGTGACGGCACAGATACGCAGTATTTT.

The J gene is TRBJ2-7, the V gene TRBV5-1; 8 nucleotides line up with TRBD1. The V gene's germline CDR1 is SGHRS and CDR2 YFSETQ. The CDR3 sequence is 13 residues long. Losses at the gene ends were 8 bases for V and 2 bases for J; bases not matched to a gene: 6. In DNA, the CDR3 is TGCGCCAGGGTGGACAGGGCCCCCTACGAGCAGTACTTC. Translated, it gives CARVDRAPYEQYF.

This clonotype was counted many times. The chain is built from TRBV7-8 and TRBJ2-3; 7 nucleotides match TRBD1. This CDR3 is 16 amino acids long. Germline values: CDR1 SGHVS, CDR2 FQNEAQ. Trimming at V came to 0 bases and at J to 0 bases, leaving 3 bases not matched to a gene. The CDR3: CASSLAGTASTDTQYF. CDR3 sequence (DNA): TGTGCCAGCAGCTTAGCCGGGACAGCAAGCACAGATACGCAGTATTTT.

This clonotype was seen a handful of times. The rearrangement links TRBV1 to TRBJ2-1; the listed D gene, TRBD1, was not tested against the DNA. TRBV1 is annotated as a pseudogene. This CDR3 has 13 amino acids. The CDR3 region is CTSSPGERHEQFF. CDR3 DNA: TGCACCAGCAGCCCGGGGGAGCGCCATGAGCAGTTCTTC.

This clonotype was seen many times. The chain recombines TRBV20-1 with TRBJ1-2; tentative D call: TRBD1 (5 bases). Trimming pared 3 bases from V and 4 bases from J, leaving 9 bases between. Germline assignment: CDR1 DFQATT and CDR2 SNEGSKA (reference sequence). The CDR3 loop spans 12 amino acids. For the CDR3, the DNA is TGCAGTGCTAGTCCAGGGACCTATGGCTACACCTTC. This gives the protein CSASPGTYGYTF.